A single count supports the clone carrying this T cell receptor (beta chain). This specimen belongs to a study of blood T cell repertoires in COVID-19. The overall study: Sample material is recorded as cDNA or gDNA derived from T cells, B-cell-depleted T cells, or PBMCs.

Produced via immunoSEQ multiplex PCR; TCRdb's table is partial and in-frame only. The sample lists roughly 140,000 clones, just under 90% occurring once. The ends were cut back, 0 bases at V and 1 base at J, with 9 bases in the middle. This CDR3 has 15 amino acids. Germline V gene sequence: CDR1 MNHEY, CDR2 SMNVEV (reference sequence). The sample consisted of peripheral blood. The receptor comes from a woman aged 40 to 50 with acute or convalescent COVID-19. The chain carries TRBV27 and TRBJ2-5; a weak D match, TRBD2 (5 bases). For the CDR3, the DNA is TGTGCCAGCAGTTTATCTGTGGGGAGCCAAGAGACCCAGTACTTC. Amino acid sequence: CASSLSVGSQETQYF.